A single sample gave rise to the 21 T cell receptor beta chains below, sequenced in a study of blood T cell repertoires in COVID-19. Measured with immunoSEQ multiplex PCR; TCRdb has only the in-frame clones, and not every one. The sample lists around 200,000 clones, 75% to 90% occurring once. The sequenced material came from peripheral blood. The origin of the receptors is a woman aged 40-49 years with acute or convalescent COVID-19.

Only one count was recorded for this clone. The J gene is TRBJ2-1, the V gene TRBV7-2; 12 nucleotides align to TRBD2. CDR3 length: 16 residues. V was pared by 5 bases and J by 0 bases, with 2 bases of the junction left unmatched. The germline gives CDR1 SGHTA, CDR2 FQGNSA. The CDR3 reads CASSRLAGVSYNEQFF. The CDR3 region has the DNA TGTGCCAGCAGCAGACTAGCGGGGGTCTCCTACAATGAGCAGTTCTTC. Using reference TRBV7-2 and TRBJ2-1 for the parts outside the CDR3, the full variable domain is GAGVSQSPSNKVTEKGKDVELRCDPISGHTALYWYRQSLGQGLEFLIYFQGNSAPDKSGLPSDRFSAERTGGSVSTLTIQRTQQEDSAVYLCASSRLAGVSYNEQFFGPGTRLTVL.

The chain uses TRBV2 and TRBJ2-3, with D possibly being TRBD2 (6 bases). Trimming pared 6 bases from V and 2 bases from J, leaving 12 bases between. Looked up from germline, CDR1 is SNHLY and CDR2 is FYNNEI. CDR3 length equals 14 residues. The CDR3 loop reads CASSLLAPTDTQYF. CDR3 nucleotides: TGTGCCAGCAGCCTACTAGCCCCCACAGATACGCAGTATTTT.

This clone occurred once. The V gene is TRBV10-3, the J gene TRBJ2-1, with a possible D match to TRBD2 (5 bases). This CDR3 is 13 amino acids long. Germline assignment: CDR1 ENHRY and CDR2 SYGVKD. Trimming removed 3 bases at V and 14 bases at J, with 17 bases between. The CDR3 DNA follows: TGTGCCATCAGTGATTTGTTGATGGCGGGCGAGTTCTTC. Amino acid sequence: CAISDLLMAGEFF.

The V call is TRBV21-1, the J call TRBJ2-3; TRBD1, as called in the table, went unchecked against the DNA. TRBV21-1 is tagged as a pseudogene. This CDR3 comprises 21 residues. CDR3 nucleotides: TGTGCCAGCAGCAAAGGGACCTCTGAGGACAGGGAACGACCTAGCACAGATACGCAGTATTTT. Its protein product is CASSKGTSEDRERPSTDTQYF.

The chain recombines TRBV5-1 with TRBJ2-2; 12 bases match TRBD2. The germline V gene encodes CDR1 SGHRS and CDR2 YFSETQ. The CDR3 runs 18 residues. The V gene end was trimmed by 0 bases and the J gene end by 0 bases; junction bases not matched to a gene: 3. The CDR3 protein is CASSLGLAGAANTGELFF. The DNA for the CDR3 is TGCGCCAGCAGCTTGGGACTAGCGGGGGCTGCGAACACCGGGGAGCTGTTTTTT.

V is TRBV7-9 and J is TRBJ1-6; tentative D call: TRBD1 (5 bases). The CDR3 is 12 amino acids. Germline values: CDR1 SEHNR, CDR2 FQNEAQ (reference sequence). Trimming cost V 3 bases and J 9 bases, with 6 bases left between them. The CDR3: CASSFQGSPLHF. The CDR3 nucleotides read TGTGCCAGCAGCTTTCAGGGTTCACCCCTCCACTTT.

This chain connects TRBV19 to TRBJ1-1; the D is unclear. The V gene lost 9 bases and the J gene lost 3 bases, with 20 bases spanning the gap. CDR1 is LNHDA, CDR2 SQIVND, per germline (reference sequence). The CDR3 covers 15 residues. The DNA of the CDR3 is TGTGCCAGAGTAGTCACCGAGAGGGTGCACACTGAAGCTTTCTTT. Its protein product is CARVVTERVHTEAFF.

The chain is built from TRBV15 and TRBJ2-7; TRBD1 aligns across 10 bases. Germline V gene data show CDR1 as LNHNV and CDR2 as YYDKDF (reference sequence). Trimming cost V 3 bases and J 4 bases; bases outside gene matches: 6. CDR3 length equals 15 residues. The CDR3 region is CATSRLTGGWYEQYF. The CDR3 DNA follows: TGTGCCACCAGCAGGCTGACAGGGGGCTGGTACGAGCAGTACTTC.

The V and J genes are TRBV2 and TRBJ2-5, with 13 bases that match TRBD2. V dropped 7 bases and J dropped 2; count of bases not matched to a gene: 4. The CDR3 spans 15 residues. Germline V gene sequence: CDR1 SNHLY, CDR2 FYNNEI. This CDR3 is CASKKGLAGQETQYF. In DNA form, the CDR3 reads TGTGCCAGCAAGAAGGGACTAGCGGGGCAAGAGACCCAGTACTTC.

This clone has just a few counts. The chain has TRBV4-1 and TRBJ2-7, with TRBD1 matching 8 bases. The CDR3 is 14 residues long. V trimming: 5 bases; J trimming: 5 bases; junction bases outside the gene matches: 8. Germline V CDR1 and CDR2: MGHRA, YSYEKL. For the CDR3, the DNA is TGCGCCAGCAGCAGACGGACAGGGATCGACGAGCAGTACTTC. This translates into CASSRRTGIDEQYF.

J is TRBJ2-2 and V is TRBV3-1 (or the pseudogene TRBV3-2); a weak D match, TRBD1 (6 bases). The CDR3 runs 16 residues. Germline V gene sequence: CDR1 LGHDT, CDR2 YNNKEL (reference sequence). V was shortened by 0 bases and J by 4 bases, with 12 bases between the two germline ends. The DNA for the CDR3 is TGTGCCAGCAGCCAAGATCCAGGGGTCGCCACCGGGGAGCTGTTTTTT. Its translation: CASSQDPGVATGELFF.

This chain uses TRBV6-1 with TRBJ2-3; 10 bases are a match to TRBD2. The CDR3 loop spans 15 amino acids. Unmatched junction bases numbered 5, after V lost 3 bases and J lost 5 bases. Germline V CDR1 and CDR2: MNHNS, SASEGT. The CDR3 DNA follows: TGTGCCAGCAGTGACCCGGGACTAGCGTTAGATACGCAGTATTTT. This sequence encodes CASSDPGLALDTQYF.

The chain carries TRBV27 and TRBJ1-1, with a tentative D call TRBD1 (5 bases). CDR1 is MNHEY, CDR2 SMNVEV, per germline (reference sequence). Between the trimmed V and J ends, which lost 3 bases and 1 base, there was a span of 9 bases. This CDR3 comprises 14 residues. The CDR3, as DNA: TGTGCCAGCAGTTTTCTGGGGGGGAACACTGAAGCTTTCTTT. Translating it yields CASSFLGGNTEAFF.

There are a few counts of this clone. This chain joins TRBV29-1 and TRBJ2-1; D ambiguous. CDR1 is SQVTM and CDR2 is ANQGSEA in the germline V gene. V was trimmed by 5 bases and J by 6 bases, leaving 5 bases between them. The CDR3 extends over 10 amino acids. CDR3 region: CSVTLNEQFF. The CDR3 DNA sequence: TGCAGCGTTACTCTCAATGAGCAGTTCTTC.

This clone appeared a single time. Here the CDR3 reads CASSQTQGGETQYF. Here the CDR3 DNA reads TGTGCCAGCTCACAAACCCAGGGCGGAGAGACCCAGTACTTC. The V and J genes are TRBV18 and TRBJ2-5; a weak D match, TRBD1 (5 bases). V was shortened by 4 bases and J by 4 bases, with 13 bases between the two germline ends. Germline CDR1 reads KGHSH; CDR2 reads LQKENI. The CDR3 consists of 14 residues.

This clone came up once. This chain uses TRBV6-6 with TRBJ2-7, with D tentatively TRBD1 (6 bases). CDR1 and CDR2 (germline): MNHNY, SVGAGI (reference sequence). The V end was cut by 6 bases, the J end by 2 bases, with 8 bases between. The CDR3 is made up of 12 amino acids. The chain's CDR3 is CASRDSTYEQYF. CDR3 nucleotides: TGTGCCAGCAGGGACAGTACCTACGAGCAGTACTTC.

The chain links TRBV18 to TRBJ2-1; D ambiguous. V lost 5 bases and J 10 bases, leaving 12 bases between the germline ends. Looked up from germline, CDR1 is KGHSH and CDR2 is LQKENI. The CDR3 has 12 residues. Here the CDR3 reads CASSASGPEQFF. For the CDR3, the DNA is TGTGCCAGCTCAGCATCTGGCCCAGAGCAGTTCTTC.

The CDR3 sequence: CASRGTGTLYGYTF. For the CDR3, the DNA is TGTGCCAGCAGGGGGACAGGGACCCTCTATGGCTACACCTTC. This chain links TRBV28 with TRBJ1-2; 9 positions match TRBD1. The junction had 6 bases not matched to a gene; V was cut back by 6 bases and J by 4 bases. Germline V lookup: CDR1 MDHEN, CDR2 SYDVKM. CDR3 length: 14 residues.

V gene TRBV29-1 combines with J gene TRBJ1-2, with D possibly TRBD1 on 5 matching bases. The CDR3 length is 13 residues. Per the germline V gene, CDR1 is SQVTM and CDR2 is ANQGSEA. V was shortened by 3 bases and J by 4 bases, with 12 bases between the two germline ends. The DNA for the CDR3 is TGCAGCGTTGATGGGCAGGGATCCTATGGCTACACCTTC. Its translation: CSVDGQGSYGYTF.

The rearrangement links TRBV6-6 to TRBJ2-7, with 11 bases fitting TRBD2. The CDR3 is made up of 14 amino acids. Germline CDR1 and CDR2: MNHNY and SVGAGI (reference sequence). V shed 4 bases and J 2 bases; nucleotides not matched to a gene: 1. CDR3 loop: CASSLAGGPYEQYF. The CDR3 region has the DNA TGTGCCAGCAGTTTAGCGGGGGGGCCCTACGAGCAGTACTTC.

CDR3 amino acids: CASSDQGNEQFF. The CDR3 coding sequence is TGTGCCAGCAGTGACCAGGGGAATGAGCAGTTCTTC. V and J are TRBV6-4 and TRBJ2-1; weak D call: TRBD1 (6 bases). CDR1 is MRHNA, CDR2 SNTAGT, per germline. V dropped 2 bases and J dropped 7 bases, with 6 bases sitting between them. This CDR3 contains 12 residues.